This entry lists 32 T cell receptor beta chains sequenced from one sample in a study of blood T cell repertoires in COVID-19. Some clones are missing from TCRdb's copy, which holds only in-frame ones; the method was immunoSEQ multiplex PCR. Of approximately 210,000 clones listed, roughly 80% are singletons. Sequenced: PBMCs or T cells enriched from blood (not recorded which). Receptor source: a middle-aged man who had recovered from COVID-19.

This clone was seen only once. The chain recombines TRBV19 with TRBJ2-5; weak D call: TRBD2 (6 bases). This CDR3 spans 13 amino acids. The germline V and J ends were trimmed by 11 bases and 3 bases, with 16 bases remaining between them. The germline gives CDR1 LNHDA, CDR2 SQIVND (reference sequence). The CDR3 DNA reads as TGTGCCCTGGGGGAGGCGACCGAAGAGACCCAGTACTTC. As protein: CALGEATEETQYF.

The CDR3 spells CASSGDINYGYTF. In DNA form, the CDR3 reads TGTGCCAGCAGCGGTGACATTAACTATGGCTACACCTTC. The chain carries TRBV9 and TRBJ1-2; D not certain. This CDR3 spans 13 amino acids. Trimming left V 3 bases short and J 1 base short, with 7 bases between. Germline assignment: CDR1 SGDLS and CDR2 YYNGEE.

This clone was seen a single time. The chain couples TRBV14 to TRBJ2-3; D is uncertain. Germline CDR1 is SGHDN and CDR2 is FVKESK. Trimming shortened V by 0 bases and J by 0 bases, and 10 bases separated the two germline ends. This CDR3 comprises 16 residues. CDR3 in amino acids: CASSQEALDSTDTQYF. CDR3 nucleotide sequence: TGTGCCAGCAGCCAAGAGGCTCTAGACAGCACAGATACGCAGTATTTT.

The chain uses TRBV5-1 and TRBJ2-1; no definite D call. V was pared by 2 bases and J by 4 bases, with 7 bases between. CDR3 length: 13 amino acids. CDR1 is SGHRS, CDR2 YFSETQ, per germline. The CDR3 DNA reads TGCGCCAGCAGCTTCGACATTTACAATGAGCAGTTCTTC. Amino acid sequence: CASSFDIYNEQFF. The full variable domain, with the rest looked up from reference TRBV5-1 and TRBJ2-1, is KAGVTQTPRYLIKTRGQQVTLSCSPISGHRSVSWYQQTPGQGLQFLFEYFSETQRNKGNFPGRFSGRQFSNSRSEMNVSTLELGDSALYLCASSFDIYNEQFFGPGTRLTVL.

The chain couples TRBV7-2 to TRBJ2-1; D possibly corresponds to TRBD1 (6 bases). Per the germline V gene, CDR1 is SGHTA and CDR2 is FQGNSA. Trimming left V 5 bases short and J 0 bases short, with 11 bases between. This CDR3 has 15 amino acids. CDR3 sequence: CASSQTGISYNEQFF. The CDR3 DNA reads TGTGCCAGCAGCCAAACAGGGATCTCCTACAATGAGCAGTTCTTC.

The chain carries TRBV6-5 and TRBJ1-2; D not certain. CDR1 is MNHEY and CDR2 is SVGAGI in the germline V gene. V gave up 0 bases and J gave up 8 bases, with 16 bases separating them. This CDR3 is 15 amino acids long. The DNA for the CDR3 is TGTGCCAGCAGTTACTCCGTCGGACCGGCGGGGGGCTACACCTTC. It translates to CASSYSVGPAGGYTF.

This clone came up a few times. The chain uses TRBV12-3 or TRBV12-4 and TRBJ1-2, with unresolved D. V was shortened by 1 base and J by 4 bases, with 7 bases between the two germline ends. The CDR3 sequence is 13 residues long. The CDR3 DNA reads TGTGCCAGCAGTTTAGGCAGTCCCTATGGCTACACCTTC. Protein: CASSLGSPYGYTF.

The rearrangement uses TRBV6-4 and TRBJ2-1; 7 nucleotides agree with TRBD2. This CDR3 is built from 15 residues. The trim removed 6 bases at V and 4 bases at J, leaving 9 bases unmatched. The V gene's germline CDR1 is MRHNA and CDR2 SNTAGT. The DNA of the CDR3 is TGTGCCAGCAGCCAGAGGGCACTAGCGTACAATGAGCAGTTCTTC. It specifies CASSQRALAYNEQFF.

V is TRBV7-2 and J is TRBJ1-5; D is unclear. The V end was cut by 2 bases, the J end by 3 bases, with 8 bases between. Germline CDR1 reads SGHTA; CDR2 reads FQGNSA. The CDR3 contains 14 residues. Written as DNA, the CDR3 is TGTGCCAGCAGCTTATACGGGGACAATCAGCCCCAGCATTTT. Encoded protein: CASSLYGDNQPQHF.

The J gene is TRBJ1-1, the V gene TRBV9; D gene ambiguous. Trimming took off 3 bases at V and 1 base at J, with 7 bases between the two ends. The length of the CDR3 is 13 residues. The germline V gene has CDR1 SGDLS and CDR2 YYNGEE. In DNA, the CDR3 is TGTGCCAGCAGCGGAGGAGCGAACACTGAAGCTTTCTTT. As protein: CASSGGANTEAFF.

The chain couples TRBV7-9 to TRBJ2-2, with D maybe TRBD2 (5 bases). CDR1 and CDR2 from the germline V gene are SEHNR and FQNEAQ (reference sequence). CDR3 size: 17 residues. Trimming removed 0 bases from V and 6 bases from J, with 17 bases in between. Written as DNA, the CDR3 is TGTGCCAGCAGCTTAGCTCGTGGACCCCGAGGGCCCGGGGAGCTGTTTTTT. The encoded protein is CASSLARGPRGPGELFF. Drawing the rest from reference TRBV7-9 and TRBJ2-2, the complete variable domain is DTGVSQNPRHKITKRGQNVTFRCDPISEHNRLYWYRQTLGQGPEFLTYFQNEAQLEKSRLLSDRFSAERPKGSFSTLEIQRTEQGDSAMYLCASSLARGPRGPGELFFGEGSRLTVL.

CDR3 DNA sequence: TGTGCCAGCAGCTTAGGACTGGCTAGGGGGTATGGCTACACCTTC. It yields the protein CASSLGLARGYGYTF. The chain uses TRBV13 and TRBJ1-2, with a weak D call TRBD1 (6 bases). The length of the CDR3 is 15 residues. Germline V CDR1 and CDR2: PRHDT, FYEKMQ (reference sequence). The V and J ends lost 0 bases and 5 bases respectively, with 13 bases between them.

J is TRBJ1-2 and V is TRBV23-1; D ambiguous. TRBV23-1 is identified as an open reading frame with a role that is uncertain. Trimming cost V 8 bases and J 6 bases, with 28 bases left between them. CDR3 size: 17 residues. CDR3 DNA sequence: TGCGCCAGCCGTTATCCCTTCTCGGTCCTAGTGTTCAATGGCTACACCTTC. It is translated as CASRYPFSVLVFNGYTF.

The genes are TRBV6-5 and TRBJ2-1; TRBD2 agrees at 12 bases. Looked up from germline, CDR1 is MNHEY and CDR2 is SVGAGI. CDR3 length: 15 amino acids. With V trimmed by 6 bases and J by 3 bases, 3 bases remained unmatched. The CDR3 region has the DNA TGTGCCAGCAGACTAGCGGGAGGTTTCTACAATGAGCAGTTCTTC. Its translation: CASRLAGGFYNEQFF.

The chain employs TRBV5-8 and TRBJ1-2; 7 positions match TRBD1. Unmatched junction bases numbered 9, after V lost 2 bases and J lost 8 bases. CDR1 SGHTS and CDR2 YDEGEE come from the germline V gene. The CDR3 has 14 residues. In DNA form, the CDR3 reads TGTGCCAGCAGCTTCCGAACAGGGGCGGACGGCTACACCTTC. This translates into CASSFRTGADGYTF.

This clone was found a few times. The rearrangement links TRBV29-1 to TRBJ1-3; D possibly corresponds to TRBD1 (5 bases). From germline, CDR1 is SQVTM and CDR2 ANQGSEA. The V end was cut by 6 bases, the J end by 0 bases, with 15 bases between. The CDR3 spans 15 residues. CDR3 residues: CSVTQQALSGNTIYF. The CDR3, as DNA: TGCAGCGTCACTCAACAGGCCCTCTCTGGAAACACCATATATTTT.

This clone was found once. V is TRBV29-1 and J is TRBJ2-5, with TRBD2 matching over 12 bases. V shed 6 bases, J shed 5 bases, and the junction held 10 bases outside the gene matches. Per germline, CDR1 SQVTM and CDR2 ANQGSEA. The CDR3 is made up of 15 amino acids. The CDR3 loop reads CSVSSSGRAWETQYF. The CDR3 coding sequence is TGCAGCGTCTCATCTAGCGGGAGGGCCTGGGAGACCCAGTACTTC.

The chain combines TRBV11-3 with TRBJ2-5; the match to TRBD2 covers 8 bases. The germline CDR1 and CDR2 sequences are SGHNT and YENEEA. This CDR3 contains 17 residues. V lost 3 bases and J lost 1; bases outside the gene matches: 10. DNA of the CDR3: TGTGCCAGCAGCTTTCTAGAGCGGGGGAAGCCCCAAGAGACCCAGTACTTC. Translating it yields CASSFLERGKPQETQYF.

This clone occurred once. The gene calls are TRBV19 and TRBJ1-5; 8 nucleotides agree with TRBD1. Per germline, CDR1 LNHDA and CDR2 SQIVND (reference sequence). V lost 6 bases and J lost 3; bases outside the gene matches: 4. The CDR3 totals 14 residues. CDR3 protein: CASRTTGANQPQHF. The CDR3 DNA reads TGTGCCAGTAGGACGACAGGGGCCAATCAGCCCCAGCATTTT.

This chain connects TRBV19 to TRBJ1-3; no firm D call. Trimming shortened V by 9 bases and J by 0 bases, and 12 bases separated the two germline ends. Germline CDR1 LNHDA, CDR2 SQIVND (reference sequence). This CDR3 has 14 residues. In nucleotides, the CDR3 is TGTGCCAGCCAATGGGCTATCTCTGGAAACACCATATATTTT. Residues: CASQWAISGNTIYF.

V usage is TRBV28 and J usage is TRBJ1-2, with D uncertain. The ends were cut back, 5 bases at V and 5 bases at J, with 12 bases in the middle. The length of the CDR3 is 13 residues. Germline V lookup: CDR1 MDHEN, CDR2 SYDVKM. The CDR3 bases are TGTGCCAGCAGTCTCAACAGTGTTTATGGCTACACCTTC. Amino acids: CASSLNSVYGYTF.

This clone occurred once. J is TRBJ2-2 and V is TRBV7-3, with 8 bases fitting TRBD1. This CDR3 comprises 16 residues. Per germline, CDR1 SGHTA and CDR2 FQGTGA. V shed 2 bases and J 1 base; nucleotides not matched to a gene: 3. CDR3 coding DNA: TGTGCCAGCAGCTTAGTTGGACAGGGGAACACCGGGGAGCTGTTTTTT. Residues: CASSLVGQGNTGELFF.

The CDR3 DNA reads TGCGCCAGCAGCCCAGGGACTAGCACAGATACGCAGTATTTT. Translating gives CASSPGTSTDTQYF. V and J are TRBV5-1 and TRBJ2-3; a possible D gene is TRBD2 (6 bases). The CDR3 is 14 amino acids. From germline, CDR1 is SGHRS and CDR2 YFSETQ. The ends were cut back, 4 bases at V and 0 bases at J, with 9 bases in the middle.

The chain couples TRBV9 to TRBJ2-5; 9 nucleotides align to TRBD2. Germline CDR1 is SGDLS and CDR2 is YYNGEE. J lost 3 bases, V lost 4 bases, and 7 bases had no gene match. CDR3 length: 15 amino acids. The CDR3 nucleotides are TGTGCCAGCAGCTACCTAGCGGGATTCGAAGAGACCCAGTACTTC. Translation gives CASSYLAGFEETQYF.

This clone has just one count. The chain couples TRBV7-9 to TRBJ1-3; D may be TRBD1 (5 bases). Germline loops: CDR1 SEHNR, CDR2 FQNEAQ (reference sequence). The V gene lost 4 bases and the J gene lost 4 bases, with 14 bases spanning the gap. The CDR3 covers 15 residues. The DNA of the CDR3 is TGTGCCAGCAGCTCCCCGACAGTAGAGGGAAACACCATATATTTT. It is translated as CASSSPTVEGNTIYF.

The rearrangement uses TRBV19 and TRBJ1-4, with TRBD1 identical over 7 bases. Germline lookup yields CDR1 LNHDA and CDR2 SQIVND (reference sequence). V dropped 5 bases and J dropped 7; count of bases not matched to a gene: 10. This CDR3 is built from 15 residues. The CDR3: CASSWVDREREKLFF. CDR3 coding DNA: TGTGCCAGTAGTTGGGTAGACAGGGAACGTGAAAAACTGTTTTTT.

The J gene is TRBJ2-1, the V gene TRBV7-8; TRBD2 might be the D (6 bases). V was trimmed by 8 bases and J by 5 bases, leaving 19 bases between them. CDR3 length: 15 amino acids. Germline V gene lookup returns CDR1 SGHVS and CDR2 FQNEAQ. CDR3 in DNA: TGTGCCAGCGGGCCCTGGAGGGGCCAGGACAATGAGCAGTTCTTC. Its protein product is CASGPWRGQDNEQFF.

This chain joins TRBV28 and TRBJ1-1; D is uncertain. Per germline, CDR1 MDHEN and CDR2 SYDVKM. Trimming removed 6 bases at V and 6 bases at J, with 17 bases between. The CDR3 sequence is 14 residues long. The DNA for the CDR3 is TGTGCCAGCAGAGCCACCCCGGGTTATGCTGAAGCTTTCTTT. This sequence encodes CASRATPGYAEAFF.

This clone turned up a few times. V gene TRBV9 combines with J gene TRBJ2-2, with 7 bases identical to TRBD1. CDR3 length equals 15 residues. J lost 1 base, V lost 3 bases, and 3 bases had no gene match. Germline CDR1 and CDR2: SGDLS and YYNGEE. The DNA of the CDR3 is TGTGCCAGCAGCGCCCGGACAGGGAACACCGGGGAGCTGTTTTTT. Protein: CASSARTGNTGELFF. The full variable domain, its missing parts supplied by reference TRBV9 and TRBJ2-2, is DSGVTQTPKHLITATGQRVTLRCSPRSGDLSVYWYQQSLDQGLQFLIQYYNGEERAKGNILERFSAQQFPDLHSELNLSSLELGDSALYFCASSARTGNTGELFFGEGSRLTVL.

This clone occurred a few times. The rearrangement links TRBV2 to TRBJ2-1, with 14 bases aligning to TRBD2. From germline, CDR1 is SNHLY and CDR2 FYNNEI. V was pared by 4 bases and J by 7 bases, with 0 bases of the junction left unmatched. CDR3 size: 14 residues. CDR3 in DNA: TGTGCCAGCAGTGGGACTAGCGGGAGGAATGAGCAGTTCTTC. Amino acid sequence: CASSGTSGRNEQFF. The full variable domain, with the rest looked up from reference TRBV2 and TRBJ2-1, is EPEVTQTPSHQVTQMGQEVILRCVPISNHLYFYWYRQILGQKVEFLVSFYNNEISEKSEIFDDQFSVERPDGSNFTLKIRSTKLEDSAMYFCASSGTSGRNEQFFGPGTRLTVL.

This chain connects TRBV2 to TRBJ2-3; 9 nucleotides line up with TRBD2. The germline CDR1 and CDR2 sequences are SNHLY and FYNNEI. V shed 4 bases and J 2 bases; nucleotides not matched to a gene: 4. The CDR3 runs 15 residues. The CDR3: CASSVSGGTTDTQYF. In DNA form, the CDR3 reads TGTGCCAGCAGTGTTAGCGGGGGAACCACAGATACGCAGTATTTT.

The chain joins TRBV9 to TRBJ2-1, with 8 nucleotides matching TRBD2. Germline CDR1 is SGDLS and CDR2 is YYNGEE. V lost 0 bases to trimming and J lost 8 bases; unmatched junction nucleotides: 7. The CDR3 is made up of 15 amino acids. The CDR3 region is CASSVGGTRPDEQFF. As DNA, the CDR3 is TGTGCCAGCAGCGTAGGCGGGACTAGACCCGATGAGCAGTTCTTC.